The clone carrying this T cell receptor beta chain showed up many times. Its specificity is not known. Exclusion criteria comprised uncontrolled infection, other autoimmune disease, pregnancy or lactation. Fresh 10 ml peripheral blood yielded PBMCs. The data derive from a study of T cells in Graves' hyperthyroidism and ophthalmopathy. Study-level results: Separation of ophthalmopathy from stable hyperthyroidism was achieved by a 13 V-J model.

Per the germline V gene, CDR1 is DFQATT and CDR2 is SNEGSKA (reference sequence). The CDR3 length is 16 residues. J gave up 7 bases and V 7 bases, and 13 bases lay outside the gene matches. The investigators amplified TCR beta CDR3 regions from RNA transcripts. The study used the HTBI primer set for a first-round RT-PCR of the TCR CDR3. TCRdb fed the multiplex PCR reads into MiXCR, producing one record per CDR3 protein. The data hold nearly 600,000 distinct CDR3 sequences, with roughly 13% observed a single time. The chain carries TRBV20-1 and TRBJ2-1; TRBD2 aligns across 13 bases. The TCR was taken from a woman younger than 45 with Graves' hyperthyroidism that later progressed to Graves' ophthalmopathy. The sample was blood. CDR3 coding DNA: TGCAGTGTCCTTGACGAGGGACTAGCGGGGATTAATGAGCAGTTCTTC. This encodes CSVLDEGLAGINEQFF.